This entry features one TCR beta chain sequence. The table came from immunoSEQ multiplex PCR; TCRdb's copy has only in-frame clones and leaves some out. The sample includes about 1 million clones, 70% to 80% of them seen just once. This record belongs to a study of shared clonotypes between healthy human individuals. Losses at the gene ends were 5 bases for V and 7 bases for J; bases not matched to a gene: 11. CDR3 length: 16 amino acids. Germline values: CDR1 SSHAT, CDR2 FNYEAQ (reference sequence). Sequencing was carried out using memory CD4+ T cells from PBMCs. Subset reported: CD45RA-negative fraction. This receptor was obtained from a man aged 18 to 30 in good health. Some clones in this sample may be carry-over from other donors' samples. The chain links TRBV7-7 to TRBJ2-2, with 9 nucleotides matching TRBD1. CDR3 nucleotides: TGTGCCAGCAGCAAACCGGGACAGGGAAGGGGCGGGGAGCTGTTTTTT. This codes for CASSKPGQGRGGELFF.